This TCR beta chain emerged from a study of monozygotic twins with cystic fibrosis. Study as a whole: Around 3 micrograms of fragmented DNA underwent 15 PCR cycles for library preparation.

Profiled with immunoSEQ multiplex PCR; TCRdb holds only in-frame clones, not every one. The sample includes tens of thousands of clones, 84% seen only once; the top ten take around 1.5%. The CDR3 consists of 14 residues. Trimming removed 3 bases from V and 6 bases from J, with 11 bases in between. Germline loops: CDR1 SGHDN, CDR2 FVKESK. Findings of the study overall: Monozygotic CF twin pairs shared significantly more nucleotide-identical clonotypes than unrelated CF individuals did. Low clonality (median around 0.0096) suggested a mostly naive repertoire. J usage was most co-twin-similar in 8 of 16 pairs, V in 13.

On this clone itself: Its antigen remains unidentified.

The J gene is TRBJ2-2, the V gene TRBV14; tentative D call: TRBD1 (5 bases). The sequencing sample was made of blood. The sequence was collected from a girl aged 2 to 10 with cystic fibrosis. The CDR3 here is CASSQQGVPGELFF. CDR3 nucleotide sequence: TGTGCCAGCAGCCAGCAGGGCGTTCCCGGGGAGCTGTTTTTT.